The 30 T cell receptor beta chains in this list originate from one sample, sequenced in a study of immune reconstitution after stem cell transplant in scleroderma. TCRdb re-derived calls from the RT-PCR reads in MiXCR, one entry per CDR3 protein. Of around 5,600 distinct CDR3 sequences in the sample, less than 10% were seen once. The sample was taken before or after autologous hematopoietic stem cell transplantation (not recorded which). These receptors came from a male donor with systemic sclerosis.

There are a few counts of this clonotype. The chain links TRBV20-1 to TRBJ2-1; 11 nucleotides align to TRBD2. V was pared by 0 bases and J by 4 bases, with 14 bases of the junction left unmatched. This CDR3 is 19 amino acids long. Germline V lookup: CDR1 DFQATT, CDR2 SNEGSKA (reference sequence). The CDR3: CSARDPSELAGGSYNEQFF. The CDR3 DNA reads as TGCAGTGCTAGAGACCCCTCAGAGTTAGCGGGGGGGTCGTACAATGAGCAGTTCTTC.

Notes on this clonotype: A clone one base away is much larger, so this may be a read error. This chain joins TRBV20-1 and TRBJ1-2; 7 bases line up with TRBD1. CDR1 and CDR2 from the germline V gene are DFQATT and SNEGSKA (reference sequence). The CDR3 length is 14 residues. V lost 5 bases and J lost 6; bases outside the gene matches: 12. The CDR3 bases are TGCAGTGCTGGAGCCTACAAGGGGGCGGATGGCTACACCTTC. The encoded protein is CSAGAYKGADGYTF.

V is TRBV30 and J is TRBJ2-7; D assignment may be TRBD1 or TRBD2 (5 bases each). Germline V CDR1 and CDR2: GTSNPN, SVGIG (reference sequence). The V end was cut by 3 bases, the J end by 5 bases, with 17 bases between. The CDR3 loop spans 14 amino acids. This chain's CDR3 is CAWRTGRAFNEQYF. The CDR3 bases are TGTGCCTGGAGGACGGGACGAGCCTTTAACGAGCAGTACTTC.

This clonotype is large (0.1 to 1%) in the sample. V and J are TRBV5-1 and TRBJ2-5; tentatively, D is TRBD1 (6 bases). CDR1 SGHRS and CDR2 YFSETQ come from the germline V gene. V shed 4 bases and J shed 2 bases, with 12 bases lying between them. The CDR3 covers 14 residues. DNA for the CDR3: TGCGCCAGCAGCGCCCAGGGGCAACAAGAGACCCAGTACTTC. Protein sequence: CASSAQGQQETQYF.

The chain couples TRBV29-1 to TRBJ1-2, with TRBD1 matching 11 bases. V trimming: 3 bases; J trimming: 8 bases; junction bases outside the gene matches: 5. This CDR3 has 13 residues. Germline V gene lookup returns CDR1 SQVTM and CDR2 ANQGSEA. CDR3 sequence: CSVDLGQGDGYTF. The CDR3 bases are TGCAGCGTTGACCTGGGACAGGGGGACGGCTACACCTTC.

This clonotype is categorized as large. The CDR3 region is CASSSWDRRDEKLFF. In DNA form, the CDR3 reads TGCGCCAGCAGCTCCTGGGACCGAAGGGATGAAAAACTGTTTTTT. The rearrangement uses TRBV5-1 and TRBJ1-4, with D possibly being TRBD1 (5 bases). CDR1 is SGHRS, CDR2 YFSETQ, per germline. V lost 3 bases and J 6 bases, leaving 15 bases between the germline ends. CDR3 size: 15 residues.

By share of the sample, this clonotype is medium-sized. The V gene is TRBV5-1, the J gene TRBJ2-1; TRBD1 matches at 10 bases. The V segment lost 0 bases and the J segment 8 bases; nucleotides outside the gene matches: 5. CDR3 length equals 15 residues. Looked up from germline, CDR1 is SGHRS and CDR2 is YFSETQ. In DNA, the CDR3 is TGCGCCAGCAGCTTGGGACAGGGGGCGCGGGATGAGCAGTTCTTC. Its protein product is CASSLGQGARDEQFF.

The V gene is TRBV5-1, the J gene TRBJ2-4; D perhaps matches TRBD2 (7 bases). The ends were cut back, 3 bases at V and 6 bases at J, with 16 bases in the middle. Germline V gene sequence: CDR1 SGHRS, CDR2 YFSETQ. This CDR3 is built from 15 residues. The CDR3, as DNA: TGCGCCAGCAGCTGGGGGGGGCCCCCGGCAAACATTCAGTACTTC. It yields the protein CASSWGGPPANIQYF.

This clonotype counts as medium-sized. The V and J genes are TRBV21-1 and TRBJ1-2; the table gives TRBD1 as D, unverified against the DNA. TRBV21-1 has pseudogene status. The CDR3 is 15 amino acids. Written as DNA, the CDR3 is TGTGCCAGCAGCAAAGTGACCGGGACGGATTATGGCTACACCTTC. Its translation is CASSKVTGTDYGYTF.

This clonotype came up a few times. The rearrangement joins TRBV20-1 to TRBJ2-5; weak D call: TRBD2 (5 bases). Germline V gene lookup returns CDR1 DFQATT and CDR2 SNEGSKA (reference sequence). V was clipped by 3 bases and J by 2 bases, with 16 bases between them. The CDR3 runs to 15 residues. The chain's CDR3 is CSASGGGSLQETQYF. The CDR3 DNA is TGCAGTGCTAGCGGAGGCGGGTCCCTACAAGAGACCCAGTACTTC.

This sequence joins TRBV10-3 and TRBJ2-1; a weak D match, TRBD1 (6 bases). The CDR3 spans 16 residues. V gave up 3 bases and J gave up 5 bases, with 17 bases separating them. Germline CDR1 is ENHRY and CDR2 is SYGVKD. The CDR3 reads CAISDLHSGQNNEQFF. The CDR3 DNA reads as TGTGCCATCAGTGACCTACACTCAGGACAGAACAATGAGCAGTTCTTC.

This clonotype was seen a few times. This chain connects TRBV30 to TRBJ2-1; 9 bases agree with TRBD2. The V segment lost 3 bases and the J segment 9 bases; nucleotides outside the gene matches: 6. CDR3 size: 13 residues. Looked up from germline, CDR1 is GTSNPN and CDR2 is SVGIG (reference sequence). The CDR3 is CAWSKSGRTEQFF. CDR3 bases: TGTGCCTGGAGCAAGAGCGGGAGGACTGAGCAGTTCTTC.

By proportion, this clonotype is medium-sized (0.01 to 0.1%). J is TRBJ2-2 and V is TRBV5-1; D uncertain. V gave up 5 bases and J gave up 2 bases, with 7 bases separating them. The CDR3 extends over 13 amino acids. CDR1 SGHRS and CDR2 YFSETQ come from the germline V gene. In DNA, the CDR3 is TGCGCCAGCAGTCTGAGAAACACCGGGGAGCTGTTTTTT. Translated, it gives CASSLRNTGELFF.

By share, this clonotype ranks as medium-sized. This sequence joins TRBV20-1 and TRBJ2-1; D is unclear. V was trimmed by 2 bases and J by 9 bases, leaving 5 bases between them. The length of the CDR3 is 10 residues. Germline CDR1 and CDR2: DFQATT and SNEGSKA (reference sequence). CDR3 nucleotides: TGCAGTGCTAGATACTTTGAGCAGTTCTTC. It codes for CSARYFEQFF.

This clonotype qualifies as medium-sized (0.01 to 0.1%). This sequence joins TRBV20-1 and TRBJ1-1; 10 bases fit TRBD1. With V trimmed by 3 bases and J by 4 bases, 8 bases remained unmatched. The CDR3 runs to 15 residues. The germline V gene has CDR1 DFQATT and CDR2 SNEGSKA (reference sequence). The CDR3 DNA reads TGCAGTGCTAGGTGGACAGGGGGGGAAACCACTGAAGCTTTCTTT. Its protein is CSARWTGGETTEAFF.

The V call is TRBV7-2, the J call TRBJ2-7, with D tentatively TRBD2 (7 bases). CDR3 length equals 15 residues. V lost 5 bases to trimming and J lost 2 bases, with 16 bases between them. The germline V gene encodes CDR1 SGHTA and CDR2 FQGNSA. The CDR3 loop is CASSAQGGGPYEQYF. CDR3 nucleotide sequence: TGTGCCAGCAGCGCACAGGGCGGGGGCCCCTACGAGCAGTACTTC.

A remark on this clonotype: This sequence may be a read error, since a much larger clone differs from it by one base. The rearrangement uses TRBV7-6 and TRBJ2-3, with unresolved D. The DNA end is a closer match to TRBJ1-5, so the J assignment may be wrong. The germline V gene has CDR1 SGHVS and CDR2 FNYEAQ. The CDR3 runs 15 residues. The CDR3 region is CASSLGGRVADTQHF. CDR3 DNA sequence: TGTGCCAGCAGCTTAGGCGGGCGGGTTGCAGATACGCAGCATTTT.

Relative to its sample, this clonotype is medium-sized. The V gene is TRBV19, the J gene TRBJ2-3; TRBD2 matches 9 bases. The CDR3 is made up of 15 amino acids. J lost 2 bases, V lost 7 bases, and 7 bases had no gene match. CDR1 and CDR2 (germline): LNHDA, SQIVND (reference sequence). DNA for the CDR3: TGTGCCAGTACGCGGCTAGCGGGACCCACAGATACGCAGTATTTT. It yields the protein CASTRLAGPTDTQYF.

This clonotype occurred a few times. DNA for the CDR3: TGCGCCAGCAGCTTGGTTCTAGCGGCGAACACCGGGGAGCTGTTTTTT. This translates into CASSLVLAANTGELFF. The rearrangement uses TRBV5-1 and TRBJ2-2; 7 nucleotides align to TRBD2. V was pared by 0 bases and J by 0 bases, with 2 bases of the junction left unmatched. This CDR3 contains 16 residues. The germline V gene encodes CDR1 SGHRS and CDR2 YFSETQ.

The rearrangement joins TRBV11-2 to TRBJ1-6, with 8 positions matching TRBD1. The germline V gene encodes CDR1 SGHAT and CDR2 FQNNGV. With 3 bases clipped from V and 7 bases from J, the junction kept 8 bases outside the gene matches. The CDR3 extends over 16 amino acids. The CDR3 DNA reads TGTGCCAGCAGCTTTAAACCAGACAGGGGCAATTCACCCCTCCACTTT. This encodes CASSFKPDRGNSPLHF.

The J gene is TRBJ1-1, the V gene TRBV3-1; TRBD1 aligns across 9 bases. Germline lookup yields CDR1 LGHDT and CDR2 YNNKEL (reference sequence). V was clipped by 4 bases and J by 0 bases; unmatched bases: 9. This CDR3 has 17 residues. CDR3: CASSRWTGQGLNTEAFF. Written as DNA, the CDR3 is TGTGCCAGCAGCCGATGGACCGGACAGGGGTTGAACACTGAAGCTTTCTTT.

This clonotype is labeled as medium-sized (0.01 to 0.1%). V is TRBV7-2 and J is TRBJ2-3, with D possibly being TRBD2 (7 bases). Germline lookup yields CDR1 SGHTA and CDR2 FQGNSA. The CDR3 runs 14 residues. Trimming took off 2 bases at V and 9 bases at J, with 15 bases between the two ends. The CDR3 DNA is TGTGCCAGCAGCTTACCAGGGGTCGGGGGGACGCAGTATTTT. Translated: CASSLPGVGGTQYF. The variable domain in full, with the rest retrieved from reference TRBV7-2 and TRBJ2-3, is GAGVSQSPSNKVTEKGKDVELRCDPISGHTALYWYRQSLGQGLEFLIYFQGNSAPDKSGLPSDRFSAERTGGSVSTLTIQRTQQEDSAVYLCASSLPGVGGTQYFGPGTRLTVL.

Only a few counts were recorded for this clonotype. The chain carries TRBV29-1 and TRBJ2-5; the D call may be TRBD1 or TRBD2 (6 bases each). CDR3 length: 13 residues. CDR1 and CDR2 (germline): SQVTM, ANQGSEA. The V and J ends lost 5 bases and 4 bases respectively, with 14 bases between them. CDR3 in amino acids: CSVKGGGGETQYF. The CDR3 nucleotides are TGCAGCGTTAAAGGGGGAGGAGGAGAGACCCAGTACTTC.

A note on this clonotype: This clone may be a read error of a much larger clone one base away. This chain joins TRBV12-3 or TRBV12-4 and TRBJ1-4, with no clear D. The length of the CDR3 is 15 residues. CDR3 protein: CTSSKNVQENEKLFF. The CDR3 DNA reads TGTACCAGCAGTAAGAACGTTCAGGAGAATGAAAAACTGTTTTTT.

The chain recombines TRBV19 with TRBJ2-3; 9 bases line up with TRBD1. Trimming cost V 5 bases and J 5 bases; bases outside gene matches: 8. CDR3 length: 15 residues. Germline V gene lookup returns CDR1 LNHDA and CDR2 SQIVND (reference sequence). In DNA, the CDR3 is TGTGCCAGTAGTCCACAGGGGGCCTCCCTAGATACGCAGTATTTT. Translating gives CASSPQGASLDTQYF.

By share, this clonotype counts as medium-sized (0.01 to 0.1%). The chain employs TRBV5-1 and TRBJ2-7; D perhaps matches TRBD1 (6 bases). Germline CDR1 and CDR2: SGHRS and YFSETQ. Trimming shortened V by 1 base and J by 0 bases, and 11 bases separated the two germline ends. This CDR3 comprises 15 residues. This CDR3 is CASSLIQGSSYEQYF. In DNA form, the CDR3 reads TGCGCCAGCAGCTTGATCCAGGGGAGCTCCTACGAGCAGTACTTC.

By share, this clonotype ranks as medium-sized. In DNA form, the CDR3 reads TGCAGCGTTGAAGATAGAGACCCTGAAGCTTTCTTT. As protein: CSVEDRDPEAFF. This chain links TRBV29-1 with TRBJ1-1; D is undetermined. The CDR3 is made up of 12 amino acids. Germline loops: CDR1 SQVTM, CDR2 ANQGSEA. V gave up 0 bases and J gave up 6 bases, with 8 bases separating them.

Remarks on this clonotype: At one end, the junction sequence differs from germline, possibly due to a read error. The chain carries TRBV5-8 and TRBJ2-7, with 10 bases fitting TRBD1. Germline V gives CDR1 SGHTS, CDR2 YDEGEE. The CDR3 contains 15 residues. The DNA for the CDR3 is TGTACCAGCAGCACCACGGGACAGGGGCTTAACGAGCAGTACTTC. It yields the protein CTSSTTGQGLNEQYF.

As for this clonotype: A much larger clone is a single base away; this may be a read error. The chain is built from TRBV12-3 or TRBV12-4 and TRBJ2-5; maybe TRBD2 (5 bases). Trimming removed 11 bases at V and 4 bases at J, with 26 bases between. The CDR3 is 16 amino acids. The chain's CDR3 is CAGTPREGPSGETQYF. CDR3 coding DNA: TGTGCCGGCACCCCCCGAGAGGGTCCATCCGGAGAGACCCAGTACTTC.

By its share, this clonotype is medium-sized (0.01 to 0.1%). The chain carries TRBV28 and TRBJ1-1; 10 bases fit TRBD1. The germline V gene encodes CDR1 MDHEN and CDR2 SYDVKM. The V segment lost 6 bases and the J segment 5 bases; nucleotides outside the gene matches: 6. The length of the CDR3 is 14 residues. CDR3 protein: CASRSDRGWTEAFF. CDR3 sequence (DNA): TGTGCCAGCAGGTCGGACAGGGGGTGGACTGAAGCTTTCTTT.